Presented here are 30 T cell receptor beta chains from one specimen sequenced in a study of blood T cell repertoires in COVID-19. TCRdb keeps only in-frame clones here, not all; method: immunoSEQ multiplex PCR. This table has 150,000 to 200,000 clones, around 89% appearing once. Sequenced: peripheral blood. Receptors originate from a man between 60 and 75 years old with acute or convalescent COVID-19.

This sequence joins TRBV5-1 and TRBJ2-3, with D maybe TRBD1 (5 bases). Germline V gene lookup returns CDR1 SGHRS and CDR2 YFSETQ. The CDR3 totals 20 residues. Trimming cost V 7 bases and J 2 bases, with 32 bases left between them. The CDR3 DNA reads as TGCGCCAGCGGACCTTCGACAACTACTCTATGGGGCCCCGCCACAGATACGCAGTATTTT. This translates into CASGPSTTTLWGPATDTQYF.

The genes are TRBV7-9 and TRBJ1-4; 9 nucleotides match TRBD1. Per the germline V gene, CDR1 is SEHNR and CDR2 is FQNEAQ (reference sequence). V lost 5 bases, J lost 5 bases, and 6 bases stayed unmatched. This CDR3 spans 15 amino acids. The CDR3: CASSNRDRANEKLFF. As DNA, the CDR3 is TGTGCCAGCAGCAACCGGGACAGGGCCAATGAAAAACTGTTTTTT.

V gene TRBV3-1 (or the pseudogene TRBV3-2) combines with J gene TRBJ2-6; 7 bases map to TRBD1. The V gene's germline CDR1 is LGHDT and CDR2 YNNKEL (reference sequence). This CDR3 is built from 16 residues. V gave up 0 bases and J gave up 2 bases; unmatched junction bases: 1. DNA for the CDR3: TGTGCCAGCAGCCAAGAAACAGGGGCTGGGGCCAACGTCCTGACTTTC. Amino acids: CASSQETGAGANVLTF.

The V call is TRBV4-1, the J call TRBJ2-1; TRBD1 matches at 10 bases. J gave up 5 bases and V 5 bases, and 9 bases lay outside the gene matches. The V gene's germline CDR1 is MGHRA and CDR2 YSYEKL. The CDR3 runs 16 residues. CDR3 loop: CASSFRGTGENNEQFF. The CDR3, as DNA: TGCGCCAGCAGCTTCCGCGGGACAGGGGAGAACAATGAGCAGTTCTTC.

The rearrangement joins TRBV9 to TRBJ1-1; TRBD1 might be the D (5 bases). The V end was cut by 4 bases, the J end by 1 base, with 14 bases between. Germline V gene data show CDR1 as SGDLS and CDR2 as YYNGEE. The CDR3 contains 15 residues. The CDR3 DNA follows: TGTGCCAGCAGCATAGGGCCCCAGGGGAACACTGAAGCTTTCTTT. Amino acids: CASSIGPQGNTEAFF.

The chain has TRBV5-4 and TRBJ1-1, with D perhaps TRBD1 (6 bases). Germline V gene sequence: CDR1 SGHNT, CDR2 YYREEE (reference sequence). Trimming shortened V by 4 bases and J by 8 bases, and 18 bases separated the two germline ends. The CDR3 has 14 amino acids. The CDR3 loop is CASSPRSSGTEAFF. Written as DNA, the CDR3 is TGTGCCAGCAGCCCCCGATCTTCCGGGACAGAAGCTTTCTTT. Looking up the rest from reference TRBV5-4 and TRBJ1-1 gives the full variable domain: ETGVTQSPTHLIKTRGQQVTLRCSSQSGHNTVSWYQQALGQGPQFIFQYYREEENGRGNFPPRFSGLQFPNYSSELNVNALELDDSALYLCASSPRSSGTEAFFGQGTRLTVV.

The chain employs TRBV6-5 and TRBJ2-1; TRBD1 aligns across 8 bases. This CDR3 has 12 amino acids. Germline loops: CDR1 MNHEY, CDR2 SVGAGI. After removal of 5 bases from V and 8 bases from J, the junction contained 2 bases not matched to a gene. DNA of the CDR3: TGTGCCAGCAGTCTACAGGGGGATGAGCAGTTCTTC. Translating gives CASSLQGDEQFF.

This clone occurred once. This rearrangement joins TRBV12-3 or TRBV12-4 to TRBJ1-6, with D perhaps matching TRBD1 (5 bases). The CDR3 has 13 residues. Deletions cut 4 bases from V and 10 bases from J, with 11 bases between. The CDR3 loop is CASSSSTDSPLHF. The CDR3 DNA follows: TGTGCCAGCAGTTCCTCGACAGACTCACCCCTCCACTTT.

The V gene is TRBV5-1, the J gene TRBJ2-5; 8 nucleotides agree with TRBD1. Unmatched junction bases numbered 9, after V lost 3 bases and J lost 2 bases. In germline, CDR1 is SGHRS, CDR2 YFSETQ. The CDR3 consists of 16 residues. The CDR3 DNA is TGCGCCAGCAGCTCCAATGCGCGACAGGGGCAAGAGACCCAGTACTTC. The encoded protein is CASSSNARQGQETQYF.

V usage is TRBV19 and J usage is TRBJ2-2; TRBD1 agrees at 9 bases. The CDR3 is made up of 16 amino acids. The germline gives CDR1 LNHDA, CDR2 SQIVND (reference sequence). V was clipped by 7 bases and J by 10 bases; unmatched bases: 16. The CDR3 region has the DNA TGTGCCAGTACCACATCCGGGACAGGGATTTCAGAGGAGCTGTTTTTT. As protein: CASTTSGTGISEELFF.

This clone has just a few counts. V gene TRBV6-5 combines with J gene TRBJ2-1, with 13 bases fitting TRBD2. V was pared by 4 bases and J by 5 bases, with 5 bases of the junction left unmatched. In germline, CDR1 is MNHEY, CDR2 SVGAGI. The CDR3 sequence is 16 residues long. The chain's CDR3 is CASSWGLAGTHNEQFF. The CDR3 nucleotides read TGTGCCAGCAGTTGGGGACTAGCGGGAACCCACAATGAGCAGTTCTTC.

The chain links TRBV5-1 to TRBJ2-3, with D maybe TRBD2 (6 bases). The CDR3 length is 16 residues. V shed 3 bases and J shed 0 bases, with 14 bases lying between them. Germline CDR1 SGHRS, CDR2 YFSETQ. The CDR3 sequence is CASSSPRGKSTDTQYF. DNA of the CDR3: TGCGCCAGCAGCTCTCCTCGGGGGAAGAGCACAGATACGCAGTATTTT.

This clone was detected only once. The DNA for the CDR3 is TGCGCCAGCAGCACCGGGACACCATATGGGGAGACCCAGTACTTC. Residues: CASSTGTPYGETQYF. The chain uses TRBV5-1 and TRBJ2-5; possible D gene TRBD1, 6 bases. The CDR3 totals 15 residues. The V gene's germline CDR1 is SGHRS and CDR2 YFSETQ. Trimming took 4 bases from V and 5 from J, leaving 18 bases between them.

The V call is TRBV6-6, the J call TRBJ1-1; 7 nucleotides agree with TRBD1. Trimming removed 6 bases from V and 7 bases from J; junction bases left unmatched: 11. The CDR3 totals 14 residues. The germline V gene has CDR1 MNHNY and CDR2 SVGAGI (reference sequence). CDR3 sequence reads: CASSTGTETREAFF. The CDR3 nucleotides are TGTGCCAGCAGCACCGGGACAGAAACCCGTGAAGCTTTCTTT.

This clone was seen once. The V call is TRBV7-3, the J call TRBJ2-1; D might be TRBD1 (6 bases). The germline V gene encodes CDR1 SGHTA and CDR2 FQGTGA. V gave up 1 base and J gave up 6 bases, with 19 bases separating them. This CDR3 has 17 amino acids. CDR3 amino acids: CASSLSGSRDTSNEQFF. CDR3 DNA sequence: TGTGCCAGCAGCTTAAGCGGTTCACGGGACACTTCCAATGAGCAGTTCTTC.

The gene calls are TRBV10-2 and TRBJ1-3, with D possibly TRBD1 on 6 matching bases. Trimming left V 3 bases short and J 0 bases short, with 15 bases between. CDR1 WSHSY and CDR2 SAAADI come from the germline V gene. The CDR3 totals 17 residues. CDR3 region: CASSDRRQALSGNTIYF. The CDR3 DNA reads TGCGCCAGCAGTGATAGGCGACAGGCCCTCTCTGGAAACACCATATATTTT.

V usage is TRBV11-3 and J usage is TRBJ2-5; 12 bases map to TRBD2. The trim removed 5 bases at V and 5 bases at J, leaving 6 bases unmatched. Per the germline V gene, CDR1 is SGHNT and CDR2 is YENEEA. The CDR3 length is 15 residues. CDR3: CASSLTSGSIETQYF. CDR3 nucleotides: TGTGCCAGCAGCCTGACTAGCGGGAGTATCGAGACCCAGTACTTC.

This rearrangement joins TRBV7-8 to TRBJ2-3; possible D gene TRBD2, 5 bases. The germline CDR1 and CDR2 sequences are SGHVS and FQNEAQ. The CDR3 spans 15 residues. With 3 bases removed from V and 3 bases from J, the gap between germline ends came to 13 bases. The CDR3 here is CASSLKGARTDTQYF. The CDR3 nucleotides read TGTGCCAGCAGCTTGAAGGGAGCCCGGACAGATACGCAGTATTTT.

The rearrangement links TRBV5-1 to TRBJ1-2; 10 nucleotides line up with TRBD1. The CDR3 spans 16 residues. Trimming at V came to 5 bases and at J to 3 bases, leaving 10 bases not matched to a gene. The V gene's germline CDR1 is SGHRS and CDR2 YFSETQ. CDR3 residues: CASSSAPGQGYYGYTF. Here the CDR3 DNA reads TGCGCCAGCAGTTCGGCCCCGGGACAGGGGTACTATGGCTACACCTTC. The full variable domain, with the rest looked up from reference TRBV5-1 and TRBJ1-2, is KAGVTQTPRYLIKTRGQQVTLSCSPISGHRSVSWYQQTPGQGLQFLFEYFSETQRNKGNFPGRFSGRQFSNSRSEMNVSTLELGDSALYLCASSSAPGQGYYGYTFGSGTRLTVV.

The chain combines TRBV5-1 with TRBJ2-3; 11 bases are shared with TRBD2. The ends lost 6 bases at V and 2 bases at J; junction bases unmatched: 2. Germline-derived CDR1 and CDR2 are SGHRS and YFSETQ. The CDR3 totals 14 residues. The CDR3 loop reads CASKTSGTTDTQYF. The CDR3 DNA is TGCGCCAGCAAGACTAGCGGGACCACAGATACGCAGTATTTT.

The chain joins TRBV5-6 to TRBJ1-2, with TRBD1 matching over 10 bases. From germline, CDR1 is SGHDT and CDR2 YYEEEE. There are 15 residues in the CDR3. V lost 2 bases, J lost 2 bases, and 3 bases stayed unmatched. The CDR3 nucleotides read TGTGCCAGCAGCTTTCCGGGACAGGGGAACTATGGCTACACCTTC. It codes for CASSFPGQGNYGYTF.

The DNA for the CDR3 is TGCGCCAGCCAAACCGGGACAGCTGGAAACACCATATATTTT. Amino acid sequence: CASQTGTAGNTIYF. V gene TRBV5-1 combines with J gene TRBJ1-3; 7 positions match TRBD1. Germline CDR1 reads SGHRS; CDR2 reads YFSETQ. The CDR3 has 14 amino acids. Trimming at V came to 7 bases and at J to 2 bases, leaving 6 bases not matched to a gene.

The chain recombines TRBV5-6 with TRBJ1-1, with D possibly matching TRBD1 (6 bases). V was shortened by 4 bases and J by 0 bases, with 13 bases between the two germline ends. The CDR3 extends over 15 amino acids. Looked up from germline, CDR1 is SGHDT and CDR2 is YYEEEE. Here the CDR3 reads CASSSIDRMNTEAFF. The CDR3 DNA is TGTGCCAGCAGCAGTATCGACAGGATGAACACTGAAGCTTTCTTT.

This clone was detected once. The rearrangement joins TRBV6-6 to TRBJ2-7, with D perhaps TRBD1 (6 bases). Between the trimmed V and J ends, which lost 5 bases and 5 bases, there was a span of 13 bases. The CDR3 is 13 residues long. Germline CDR1 is MNHNY and CDR2 is SVGAGI (reference sequence). The CDR3 loop is CASSEQQGNEQYV. The CDR3 region has the DNA TGTGCCAGCAGTGAGCAACAGGGTAACGAGCAGTACGTC.

V is TRBV30 and J is TRBJ1-2; TRBD1 aligns across 9 bases. The J segment lost 8 bases and the V segment lost 1 base, leaving 8 bases of the junction unmatched. This CDR3 is 14 amino acids long. Germline V gene sequence: CDR1 GTSNPN, CDR2 SVGIG (reference sequence). CDR3 nucleotides: TGTGCCTGGAGTGGAGAACAGGGGGCGAGAGGCTACACCTTC. It translates to CAWSGEQGARGYTF.

This clone was detected a few times. The chain joins TRBV6-2 or TRBV6-3 to TRBJ1-5, with TRBD1 identical over 7 bases. CDR3 length: 12 residues. Per the germline V gene, CDR1 is MNHEY and CDR2 is SVGEGT. V dropped 5 bases and J dropped 7; count of bases not matched to a gene: 2. Here the CDR3 reads CASSDRAQPQHF. CDR3 sequence (DNA): TGTGCCAGCAGTGACAGGGCCCAGCCCCAGCATTTT.

The V gene is TRBV9, the J gene TRBJ1-6, with no clear D. Germline lookup yields CDR1 SGDLS and CDR2 YYNGEE. This CDR3 contains 14 residues. Trimming shortened V by 4 bases and J by 9 bases, and 14 bases separated the two germline ends. The CDR3 DNA follows: TGTGCCAGCAGCTCCACCCCTTCGGGTTCACCCCTCCACTTT. Its translation is CASSSTPSGSPLHF. Variable domain in full (rest from reference TRBV9 and TRBJ1-6): DSGVTQTPKHLITATGQRVTLRCSPRSGDLSVYWYQQSLDQGLQFLIQYYNGEERAKGNILERFSAQQFPDLHSELNLSSLELGDSALYFCASSSTPSGSPLHFGNGTRLTVT.

The rearrangement uses TRBV7-2 and TRBJ1-6; a weak D match, TRBD1 (5 bases). The CDR3 runs to 15 residues. From germline, CDR1 is SGHTA and CDR2 FQGNSA. V lost 1 base, J lost 8 bases, and 12 bases lay in between. CDR3 sequence: CASSLGGALYSPLHF. The CDR3 DNA reads TGTGCCAGCAGCTTAGGCGGGGCACTGTATTCACCCCTCCACTTT. The whole variable domain, filled in from reference TRBV7-2 and TRBJ1-6, reads GAGVSQSPSNKVTEKGKDVELRCDPISGHTALYWYRQSLGQGLEFLIYFQGNSAPDKSGLPSDRFSAERTGGSVSTLTIQRTQQEDSAVYLCASSLGGALYSPLHFGNGTRLTVT.

This sequence joins TRBV11-3 and TRBJ1-2, with D possibly TRBD1 on 6 matching bases. From germline, CDR1 is SGHNT and CDR2 YENEEA. The CDR3 is 14 amino acids. The V end lost 1 base, the J end lost 6 bases, and 12 bases lay between the germline ends. The CDR3 protein is CASSLVGQSHGYTF. The DNA for the CDR3 is TGTGCCAGCAGCTTAGTTGGACAGTCCCATGGCTACACCTTC.

The V gene is TRBV11-3, the J gene TRBJ2-5; tentatively, D is TRBD1 (6 bases). Trimming cost V 5 bases and J 2 bases, with 15 bases left between them. The V gene's germline CDR1 is SGHNT and CDR2 YENEEA. The CDR3 is 15 amino acids. CDR3 in amino acids: CASSINGQTQETQYF. CDR3 bases: TGTGCCAGCAGCATAAACGGACAGACACAAGAGACCCAGTACTTC.